This TCR beta chain was documented in a study of T cells in Graves' hyperthyroidism and ophthalmopathy. Overall study: The blood sample was taken at first diagnosis, before treatment began.

The source material, RNA transcripts, was used to amplify TCR beta CDR3 regions. TCR CDR3 regions were first amplified by RT-PCR with HTBI primers. TCRdb reanalysed the multiplex PCR reads using MiXCR and keeps one entry per CDR3 protein. The data contain under 550,000 distinct CDR3 sequences, around 13% of them singletons. Trimming pared 1 base from V and 5 bases from J, leaving 17 bases between. There are 15 residues in the CDR3. Germline CDR1 and CDR2: DFQATT and SNEGSKA (reference sequence). Using more than 7.5 ml of fresh peripheral blood, PBMCs were prepared. What was sequenced was blood. This receptor was taken from a woman between 18 and 29 years old with Graves' hyperthyroidism. The chain employs TRBV20-1 and TRBJ1-1; maybe TRBD1 (6 bases). CDR3 in amino acids: CSARAGAVLMTEAFF. CDR3 DNA sequence: TGCAGTGCTAGAGCAGGGGCGGTTCTGATGACTGAAGCTTTCTTT.